This T cell receptor (beta chain) was sequenced during a study of T cells in Graves' hyperthyroidism and ophthalmopathy. Notes on the study in general: Ophthalmopathy was distinguished from stable hyperthyroidism by 13 V-J signatures.

Graves' hyperthyroidism was deemed stable given no ophthalmopathy progression within 18 months. This clonotype was counted only a few times. Its target is unknown. Amplified TCR beta CDR3 regions derived from RNA transcripts. The HTBI primer set drove a first-round RT-PCR of the TCR CDR3. From the multiplex PCR reads, TCRdb called clonotypes with MiXCR, one entry per CDR3 protein. The table has under 800,000 distinct CDR3 sequences, around 15% seen once; the top ten hold about a tenth. In germline, CDR1 is LGHDT, CDR2 YNNKEL (reference sequence). Between the trimmed V and J ends, which lost 4 bases and 6 bases, there was a span of 13 bases. The CDR3 is made up of 13 amino acids.

This TCR was sampled from a woman aged 18 to 35 with Graves' hyperthyroidism. V gene TRBV3-1 combines with J gene TRBJ2-7; D gene ambiguous. The sample taken for sequencing was blood. This chain's CDR3 is CASSRLLSFEQYF. The DNA of the CDR3 is TGTGCCAGCAGCCGTCTGTTGAGTTTCGAGCAGTACTTC.